This T cell receptor (beta chain) was obtained from a study of blood T cell repertoires in COVID-19. Study at large: COVID-19 samples, acute and convalescent, were from the United States, Italy and Spain.

Per the authors' pipeline: It was from reference gene primer amplification that nucleated cell counts were estimated. The assay was immunoSEQ multiplex PCR, and TCRdb's table has in-frame clones only and misses some. V and J calls and clone size are those listed in that table; D and trimming were worked out from the DNA. The table lists tens of thousands of clones, about 80% of them singletons. Germline values: CDR1 LGHDT, CDR2 YNNKEL (reference sequence). The V segment lost 7 bases and the J segment 7 bases; nucleotides outside the gene matches: 11. This CDR3 comprises 14 residues. Sequenced material: peripheral blood. This sequence joins TRBV3-1 (or the pseudogene TRBV3-2) and TRBJ1-2; 8 bases agree with TRBD1. The sequence was collected from a human donor in a cohort sampled during active COVID-19. Here the CDR3 reads CASKNQDRGTGYTF. The CDR3, as DNA: TGTGCCAGCAAGAACCAAGACAGGGGCACTGGCTACACCTTC.